The source of this T cell receptor beta chain is a study of T cells expressing NK-cell markers. TCRdb reworked the 5' RACE reads into one entry per CDR3 protein, no DNA. Its clone listing holds fewer than 400,000 distinct CDR3 sequences. The V gene's germline CDR1 is MGHRA and CDR2 YSYEKL. The length of the CDR3 is 20 residues. The sequence derives from a woman in her forties or fifties in good health. The chain has TRBV4-1 and TRBJ2-3; without DNA, the TCRdb call of TRBD2 cannot be checked. Sample: blood T cells: a sorted CD56 or NKG2C T cell subset, CD4+ or CD8+ T cells, or bulk PBMC T cells (not recorded which). CDR3 sequence: CASSQDRLAGGIESTDTQYF.